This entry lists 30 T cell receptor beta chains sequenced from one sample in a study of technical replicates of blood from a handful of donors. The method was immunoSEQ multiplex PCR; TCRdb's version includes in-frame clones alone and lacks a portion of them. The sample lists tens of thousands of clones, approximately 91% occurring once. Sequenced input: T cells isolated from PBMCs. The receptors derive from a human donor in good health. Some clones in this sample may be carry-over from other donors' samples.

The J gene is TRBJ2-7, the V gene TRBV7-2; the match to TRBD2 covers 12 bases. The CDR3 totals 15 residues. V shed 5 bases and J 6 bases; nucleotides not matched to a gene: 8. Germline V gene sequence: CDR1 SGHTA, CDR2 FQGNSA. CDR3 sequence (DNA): TGTGCCAGCAGCGCAAGACTAGCGGGAGTCGGCGAGCAGTACTTC. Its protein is CASSARLAGVGEQYF.

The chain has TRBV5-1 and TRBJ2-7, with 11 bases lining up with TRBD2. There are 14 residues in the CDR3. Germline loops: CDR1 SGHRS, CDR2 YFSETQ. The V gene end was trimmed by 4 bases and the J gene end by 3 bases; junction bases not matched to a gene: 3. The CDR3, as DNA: TGCGCCAGCAGCGCCGGGACTAGCGGCTACGAGCAGTACTTC. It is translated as CASSAGTSGYEQYF. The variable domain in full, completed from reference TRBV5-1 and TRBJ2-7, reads KAGVTQTPRYLIKTRGQQVTLSCSPISGHRSVSWYQQTPGQGLQFLFEYFSETQRNKGNFPGRFSGRQFSNSRSEMNVSTLELGDSALYLCASSAGTSGYEQYFGPGTRLTVT.

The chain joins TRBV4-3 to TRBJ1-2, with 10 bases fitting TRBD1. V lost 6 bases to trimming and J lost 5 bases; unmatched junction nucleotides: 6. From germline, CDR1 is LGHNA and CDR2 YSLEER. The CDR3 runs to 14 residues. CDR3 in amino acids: CASSAGTGDYGYTF. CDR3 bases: TGCGCCAGCAGTGCCGGGACAGGGGATTATGGCTACACCTTC.

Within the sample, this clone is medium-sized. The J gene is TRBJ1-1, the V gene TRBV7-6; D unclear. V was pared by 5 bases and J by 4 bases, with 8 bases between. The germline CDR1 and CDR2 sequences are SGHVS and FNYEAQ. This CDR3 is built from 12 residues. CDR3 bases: TGTGCCAGCAGCGCAGTCAGCACTGAAGCTTTCTTT. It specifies CASSAVSTEAFF. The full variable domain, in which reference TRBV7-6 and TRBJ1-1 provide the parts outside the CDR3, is GAGVSQSPRYKVTKRGQDVALRCDPISGHVSLYWYRQALGQGPEFLTYFNYEAQQDKSGLPNDRFSAERPEGSISTLTIQRTEQRDSAMYRCASSAVSTEAFFGQGTRLTVV.

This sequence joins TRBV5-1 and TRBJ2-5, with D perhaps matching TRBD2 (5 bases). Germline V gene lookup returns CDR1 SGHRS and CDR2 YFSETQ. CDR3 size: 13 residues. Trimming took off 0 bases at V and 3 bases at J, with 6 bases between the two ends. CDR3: CASSLAREETQYF. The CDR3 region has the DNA TGCGCCAGCAGCTTGGCGCGGGAAGAGACCCAGTACTTC.

This chain's CDR3 is CASSTGFGNTIYF. CDR3 nucleotides: TGTGCCAGCAGCACCGGGTTCGGAAACACCATATATTTT. The genes are TRBV9 and TRBJ1-3; D gene ambiguous. Trimming stripped 4 bases from V and 4 bases from J, with 9 bases between. CDR3 length equals 13 residues. Germline CDR1 reads SGDLS; CDR2 reads YYNGEE.

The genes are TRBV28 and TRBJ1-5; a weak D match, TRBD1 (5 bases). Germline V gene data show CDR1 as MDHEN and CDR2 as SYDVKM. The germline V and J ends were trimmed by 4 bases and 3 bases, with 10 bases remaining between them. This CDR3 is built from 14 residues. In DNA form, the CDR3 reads TGTGCCAGCAGTTCCAGGGAATTCAATCAGCCCCAGCATTTT. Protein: CASSSREFNQPQHF.

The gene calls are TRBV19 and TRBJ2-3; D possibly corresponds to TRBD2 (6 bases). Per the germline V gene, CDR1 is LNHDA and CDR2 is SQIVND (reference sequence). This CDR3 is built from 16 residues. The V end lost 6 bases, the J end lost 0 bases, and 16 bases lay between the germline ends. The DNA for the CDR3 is TGTGCCAGTAGCCTAAAACTAGCAGCTAGCACAGATACGCAGTATTTT. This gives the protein CASSLKLAASTDTQYF.

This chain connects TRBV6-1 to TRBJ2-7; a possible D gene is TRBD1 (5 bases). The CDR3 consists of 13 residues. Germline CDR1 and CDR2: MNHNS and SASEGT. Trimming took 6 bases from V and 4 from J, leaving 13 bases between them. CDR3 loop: CASRLTQGYEQYF. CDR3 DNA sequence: TGTGCCAGCAGGTTAACCCAGGGATACGAGCAGTACTTC.

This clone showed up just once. The CDR3 is CASSFGRTPLSGNTIYF. For the CDR3, the DNA is TGTGCCAGCAGCTTCGGTCGCACCCCCCTCTCTGGAAACACCATATATTTT. V usage is TRBV7-3 and J usage is TRBJ1-3; D uncertain. Germline CDR1 reads SGHTA; CDR2 reads FQGTGA. Deletions cut 3 bases from V and 0 bases from J, with 15 bases between. The CDR3 has 17 residues.

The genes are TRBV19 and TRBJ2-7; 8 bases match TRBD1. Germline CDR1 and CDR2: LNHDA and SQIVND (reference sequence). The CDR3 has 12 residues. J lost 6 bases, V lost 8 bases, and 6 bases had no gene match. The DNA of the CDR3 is TGTGCCAGTGGACAGGGAACCCGCGAGCAGTACTTC. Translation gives CASGQGTREQYF.

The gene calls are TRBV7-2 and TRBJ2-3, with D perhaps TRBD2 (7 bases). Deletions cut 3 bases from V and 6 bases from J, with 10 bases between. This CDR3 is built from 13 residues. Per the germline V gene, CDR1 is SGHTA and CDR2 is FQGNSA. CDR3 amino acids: CASSFGGLDTQYF. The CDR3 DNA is TGTGCCAGCAGCTTCGGGGGGCTGGATACGCAGTATTTT.

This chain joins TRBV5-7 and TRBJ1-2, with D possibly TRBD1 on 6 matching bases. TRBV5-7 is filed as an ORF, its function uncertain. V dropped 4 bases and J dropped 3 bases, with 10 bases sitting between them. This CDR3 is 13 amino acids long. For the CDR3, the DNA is TGTGCCAGCAGCGGGGCAGGGGACTATGGCTACACCTTC. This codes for CASSGAGDYGYTF.

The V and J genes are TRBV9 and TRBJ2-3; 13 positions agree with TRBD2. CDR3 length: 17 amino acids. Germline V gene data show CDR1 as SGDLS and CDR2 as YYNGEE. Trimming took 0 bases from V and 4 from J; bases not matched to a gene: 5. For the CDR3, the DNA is TGTGCCAGCAGCGTAGAGACTAGCGGGAGGATAGCAGATACGCAGTATTTT. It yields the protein CASSVETSGRIADTQYF.

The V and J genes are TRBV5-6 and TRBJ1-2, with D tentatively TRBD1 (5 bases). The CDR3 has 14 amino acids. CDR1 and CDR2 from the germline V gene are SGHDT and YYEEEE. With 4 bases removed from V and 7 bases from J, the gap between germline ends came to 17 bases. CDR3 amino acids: CASSLAGRPAGYTF. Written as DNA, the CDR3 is TGTGCCAGCAGCCTGGCAGGGCGGCCTGCTGGCTACACCTTC. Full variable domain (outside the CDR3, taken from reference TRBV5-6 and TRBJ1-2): DAGVTQSPTHLIKTRGQQVTLRCSPKSGHDTVSWYQQALGQGPQFIFQYYEEEERQRGNFPDRFSGHQFPNYSSELNVNALLLGDSALYLCASSLAGRPAGYTFGSGTRLTVV.

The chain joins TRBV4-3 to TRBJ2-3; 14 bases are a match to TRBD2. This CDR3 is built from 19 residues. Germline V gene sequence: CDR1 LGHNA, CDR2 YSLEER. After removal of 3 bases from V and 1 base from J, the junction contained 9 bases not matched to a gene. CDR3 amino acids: CASSQRLAGGPAGTDTQYF. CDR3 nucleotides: TGCGCCAGCAGCCAGAGACTAGCGGGAGGGCCGGCCGGCACAGATACGCAGTATTTT.

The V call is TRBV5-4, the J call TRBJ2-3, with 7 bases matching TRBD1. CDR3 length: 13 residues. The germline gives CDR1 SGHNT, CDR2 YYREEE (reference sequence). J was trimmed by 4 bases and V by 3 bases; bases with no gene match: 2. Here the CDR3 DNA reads TGTGCCAGCAGCTCGACAGGGTCAGATACGCAGTATTTT. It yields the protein CASSSTGSDTQYF.

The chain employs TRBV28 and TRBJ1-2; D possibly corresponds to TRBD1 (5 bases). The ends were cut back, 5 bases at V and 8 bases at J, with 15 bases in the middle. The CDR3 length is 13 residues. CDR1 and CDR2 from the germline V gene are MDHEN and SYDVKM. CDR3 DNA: TGTGCCAGCAGTCTGACAGCTACTTACGGCTACACCTTC. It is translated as CASSLTATYGYTF.

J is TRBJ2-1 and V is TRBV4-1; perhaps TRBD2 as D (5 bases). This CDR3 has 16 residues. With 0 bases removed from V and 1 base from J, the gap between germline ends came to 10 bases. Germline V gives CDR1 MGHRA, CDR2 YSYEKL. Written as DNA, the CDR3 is TGCGCCAGCAGCCAAGACCTAGCCTCGTCCTACAATGAGCAGTTCTTC. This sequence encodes CASSQDLASSYNEQFF.

DNA for the CDR3: TGTGCCAGCAGCTTGGAACAGGGACCCACCAACTCCTACAATGAGCAGTTCTTC. This encodes CASSLEQGPTNSYNEQFF. The chain links TRBV5-5 to TRBJ2-1, with a possible D match to TRBD1 (6 bases). CDR1 is SGHKS, CDR2 YYEKEE, per germline (reference sequence). The CDR3 spans 18 residues. V lost 0 bases and J 0 bases, leaving 16 bases between the germline ends.

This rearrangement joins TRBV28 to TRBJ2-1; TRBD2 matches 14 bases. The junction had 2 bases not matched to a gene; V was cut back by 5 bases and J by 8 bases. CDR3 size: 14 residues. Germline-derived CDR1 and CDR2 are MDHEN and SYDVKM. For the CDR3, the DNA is TGTGCCAGCAGTGGGACTAGCGGGAGCCATGAGCAGTTCTTC. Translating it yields CASSGTSGSHEQFF.

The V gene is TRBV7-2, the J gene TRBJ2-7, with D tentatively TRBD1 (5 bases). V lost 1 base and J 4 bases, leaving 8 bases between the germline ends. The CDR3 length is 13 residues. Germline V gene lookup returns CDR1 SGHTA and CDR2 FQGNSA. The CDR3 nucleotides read TGTGCCAGCAGCTTAGGGACAAAATACGAGCAGTACTTC. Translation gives CASSLGTKYEQYF.

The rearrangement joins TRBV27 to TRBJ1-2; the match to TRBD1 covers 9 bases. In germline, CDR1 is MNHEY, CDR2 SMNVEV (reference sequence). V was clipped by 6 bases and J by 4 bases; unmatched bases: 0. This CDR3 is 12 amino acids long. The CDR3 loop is CASRQGAYGYTF. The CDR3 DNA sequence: TGTGCCAGCAGACAGGGGGCCTATGGCTACACCTTC.

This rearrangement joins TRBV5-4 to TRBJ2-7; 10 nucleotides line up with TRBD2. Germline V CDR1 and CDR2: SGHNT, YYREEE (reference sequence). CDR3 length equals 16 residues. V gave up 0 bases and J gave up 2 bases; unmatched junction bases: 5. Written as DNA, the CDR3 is TGTGCCAGCAGCTTGGGGACTAGCGGTAGTGCCTACGAGCAGTACTTC. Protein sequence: CASSLGTSGSAYEQYF.

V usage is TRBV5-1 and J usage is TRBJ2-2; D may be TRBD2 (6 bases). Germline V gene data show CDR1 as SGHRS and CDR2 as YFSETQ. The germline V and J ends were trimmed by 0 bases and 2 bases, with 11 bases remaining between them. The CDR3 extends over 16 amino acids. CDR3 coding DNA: TGCGCCAGCAGCTTGGGCGGCGGGATTAACACCGGGGAGCTGTTTTTT. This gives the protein CASSLGGGINTGELFF.

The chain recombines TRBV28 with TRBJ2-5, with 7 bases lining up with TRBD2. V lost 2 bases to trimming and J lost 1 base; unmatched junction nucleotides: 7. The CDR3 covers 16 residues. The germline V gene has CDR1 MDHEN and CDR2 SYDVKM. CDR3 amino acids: CASSLLGRGTQETQYF. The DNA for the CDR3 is TGTGCCAGCAGTTTACTGGGGCGGGGGACCCAAGAGACCCAGTACTTC.

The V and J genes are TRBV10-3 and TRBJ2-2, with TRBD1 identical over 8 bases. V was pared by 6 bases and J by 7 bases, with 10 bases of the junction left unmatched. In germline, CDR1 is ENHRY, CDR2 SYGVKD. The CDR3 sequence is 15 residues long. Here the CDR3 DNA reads TGTGCCATCAGCCAAGACAGGGGCTTTGGCGGGGAGCTGTTTTTT. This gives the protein CAISQDRGFGGELFF.

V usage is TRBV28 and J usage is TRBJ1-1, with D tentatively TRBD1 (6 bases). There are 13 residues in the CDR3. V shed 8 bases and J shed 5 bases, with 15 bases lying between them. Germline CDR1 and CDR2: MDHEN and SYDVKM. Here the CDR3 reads CASGYTGTTEAFF. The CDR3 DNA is TGTGCCAGCGGCTATACAGGGACGACTGAAGCTTTCTTT.

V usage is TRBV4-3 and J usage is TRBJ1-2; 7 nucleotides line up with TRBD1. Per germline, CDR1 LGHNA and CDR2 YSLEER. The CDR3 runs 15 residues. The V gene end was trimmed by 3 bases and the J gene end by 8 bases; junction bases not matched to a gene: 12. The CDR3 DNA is TGCGCCAGCAGCCAGACAGGGAAGTCGAGAGAGGGCTACACCTTC. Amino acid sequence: CASSQTGKSREGYTF.

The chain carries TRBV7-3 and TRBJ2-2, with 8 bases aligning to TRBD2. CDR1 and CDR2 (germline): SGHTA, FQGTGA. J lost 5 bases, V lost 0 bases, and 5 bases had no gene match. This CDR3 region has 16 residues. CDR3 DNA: TGTGCCAGCAGCTTAACCCCGGGAGGGGTTACCGGGGAGCTGTTTTTT. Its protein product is CASSLTPGGVTGELFF.